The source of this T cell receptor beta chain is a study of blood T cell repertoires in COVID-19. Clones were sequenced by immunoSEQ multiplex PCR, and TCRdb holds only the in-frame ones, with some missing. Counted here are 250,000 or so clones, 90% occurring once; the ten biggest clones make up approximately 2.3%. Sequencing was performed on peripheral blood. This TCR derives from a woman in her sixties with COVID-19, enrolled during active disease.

The CDR3 coding sequence is TGTGCCAGCAGTAGTGGAGGGGCTTACACCTTC. It translates to CASSSGGAYTF. This chain joins TRBV27 and TRBJ1-2; TRBD1 is a possible D gene (5 bases). The CDR3 covers 11 residues. Trimming removed 5 bases from V and 11 bases from J, with 12 bases in between. CDR1 and CDR2 from the germline V gene are MNHEY and SMNVEV (reference sequence).